This T cell receptor beta chain was documented in a study of EBV T-cell therapy then PD-1 blockade in nasopharyngeal carcinoma. The time point denotes: 266 days after commencement of treatment, after nivolumab therapy. This sample's treatment: AdE1-LMPpoly-expanded autologous EBV-specific T-cell therapy followed by anti-PD-1 nivolumab. This CDR3 spans 15 amino acids. V was clipped by 2 bases and J by 5 bases, with 14 bases between them. CDR1 MNHNS and CDR2 SASEGT come from the germline V gene. This clone was observed a few times. Its antigen is not known. Repertoires were generated with immunoSEQ multiplex PCR, while TCRdb's copy carries only in-frame clones and drops some. The sample includes about 20,000 clones, around 80% of them seen just once.

This material consisted of CD8+ T cells from blood, taken at roughly day 270 from a patient whose treatment included autologous EBV-specific T cells and nivolumab. The genes are TRBV6-1 and TRBJ2-3; TRBD1 or TRBD2 may be the D gene (5 bases each). This clonotype originated in a man between 35 and 55 years old with nasopharyngeal carcinoma. CDR3 nucleotides: TGTGCCAGCAGTGAACTTGGGGGAACGGGAGATACGCAGTATTTT. It encodes CASSELGGTGDTQYF.